There are a few counts of the clone carrying this T cell receptor (beta chain). Its cognate antigen is unknown. Libraries were prepared by immunoSEQ multiplex PCR; TCRdb keeps only in-frame clonotypes and omits some of them. This table holds 9,500 to 13,000 clones, under 55% found once. These data are taken from a study of siplizumab effects on memory and regulatory T cells. Study information: Investigators ran mixed lymphocyte reactions in pairs, testing siplizumab at roughly 1 ug/mL against no drug. Broader study findings: Alloreactive CD4+ clones that could be mapped were on average approximately 69% Treg-derived with siplizumab, against about 25% in controls. Poor capture below about 10^-5 frequency left most alloreactive clones unmapped to unstimulated subsets. Memory T cells appeared less diverse than naive cells, which seemed to contribute substantially to alloresponse.

Responder and stimulator cells in the mixed lymphocyte reaction were cultured together for approximately 6 days at 37°C. This CDR3 has 15 residues. V lost 6 bases, J lost 1 base, and 3 bases stayed unmatched. Germline loops: CDR1 SGHTA, CDR2 FQGNSA. The sequence was collected from a human donor in good health; the cells came from an allogeneic mixed lymphocyte reaction. The sample comprised CFSE-low (dividing) CD8+ T cells sorted from an allogeneic mixed lymphocyte reaction. The chain recombines TRBV7-2 with TRBJ2-5; 12 bases line up with TRBD2. The CDR3 DNA reads TGTGCCAGCAGAAGACTAGCGGGGGTCCAAGAGACCCAGTACTTC. As protein: CASRRLAGVQETQYF.